This T cell receptor beta chain was documented in a study of circulating and synovial CD4+ cells in juvenile arthritis. Broader study findings: The pathogenic-like versus bulk T cell difference escaped Vbeta family analysis. Deeper sequencing increased measured overlap with synovial clonotypes.

Trimming at V came to 4 bases and at J to 4 bases, leaving 2 bases not matched to a gene. This CDR3 spans 14 amino acids. The germline gives CDR1 SGHRS, CDR2 YFSETQ. Assay used: immunoSEQ multiplex PCR; TCRdb lists only in-frame clones, some missing. The data show about 34,000 clones, nearly 97% seen once. In regard to this clone: Its antigen is currently unknown.

Sequenced sample: CD4+ T cells from blood. This sequence was found in a human donor with juvenile idiopathic arthritis. The gene calls are TRBV5-1 and TRBJ2-5; the match to TRBD2 covers 12 bases. CDR3 sequence: CASSPGLAGETQYF. As DNA, the CDR3 is TGCGCCAGCAGCCCGGGACTAGCGGGAGAGACCCAGTACTTC.